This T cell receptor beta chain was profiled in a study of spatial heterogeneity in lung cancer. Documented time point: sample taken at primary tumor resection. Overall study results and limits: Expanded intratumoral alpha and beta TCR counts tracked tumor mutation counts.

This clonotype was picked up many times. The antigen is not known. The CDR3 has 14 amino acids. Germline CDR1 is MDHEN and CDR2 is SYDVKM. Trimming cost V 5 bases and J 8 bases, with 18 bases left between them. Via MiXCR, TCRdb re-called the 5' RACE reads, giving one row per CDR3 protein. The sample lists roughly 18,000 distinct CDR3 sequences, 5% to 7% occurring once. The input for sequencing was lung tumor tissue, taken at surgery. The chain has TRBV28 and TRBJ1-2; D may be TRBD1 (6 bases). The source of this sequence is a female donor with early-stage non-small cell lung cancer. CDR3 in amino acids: CASSPGQQWGGYTF. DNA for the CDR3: TGTGCCAGCAGTCCCGGACAGCAATGGGGCGGCTACACCTTC.